These 27 T cell receptor beta chains were all obtained from the same sample, sequenced in a study of blood T cell repertoires in COVID-19 (dated by TCRdb to 2020 to 2022). The library was generated by the immunoSEQ multiplex PCR assay. TCRdb re-hosts the immuneACCESS table, in-frame sequences only. Its copies lack some clones; in the studies checked, an unresolved V gene accounts for under half of them, and the cause for the rest is not known. The sample profile shows around 280,000 clones; about nine tenths of them were found once. The ten largest clones take up roughly 2% of the sample. The sequenced sample was peripheral blood. Receptors were obtained from a woman between 50 and 59 years old who had recovered from COVID-19.

The gene calls are TRBV12-3 or TRBV12-4 and TRBJ1-1; TRBD1 matches at 7 bases. The CDR3 is made up of 13 amino acids. The V segment lost 5 bases and the J segment 11 bases; nucleotides outside the gene matches: 11. CDR3 DNA: TGTGCCAGCAGTCCCCCTAGGGGACAGACGGCTTTCTTT. Its protein product is CASSPPRGQTAFF.

The rearrangement joins TRBV7-9 to TRBJ1-1, with 8 bases matching TRBD1. The CDR3 runs 15 residues. CDR1 and CDR2 from the germline V gene are SEHNR and FQNEAQ (reference sequence). J was trimmed by 0 bases and V by 1 base; bases with no gene match: 1. CDR3: CASSLGTGMNTEAFF. Written as DNA, the CDR3 is TGTGCCAGCAGCTTAGGGACAGGGATGAACACTGAAGCTTTCTTT.

This chain joins TRBV6-5 and TRBJ2-1; possibly TRBD2 for D (5 bases). Trimming removed 0 bases at V and 6 bases at J, with 12 bases between. CDR3 length: 15 residues. CDR1 is MNHEY and CDR2 is SVGAGI in the germline V gene. CDR3 coding DNA: TGTGCCAGCAGTTACTCGGGCCGCCGGGGCAATGAGCAGTTCTTC. The encoded protein is CASSYSGRRGNEQFF.

The chain combines TRBV9 with TRBJ1-1; D uncertain. With 5 bases removed from V and 6 bases from J, the gap between germline ends came to 17 bases. The CDR3 length is 14 residues. Germline CDR1 and CDR2: SGDLS and YYNGEE. This CDR3 reads CASRKDGGGSEAFF. The CDR3 DNA reads as TGTGCCAGCAGGAAGGACGGTGGCGGGTCTGAAGCTTTCTTT.

This clone occurred a few times. V usage is TRBV7-3 and J usage is TRBJ2-1; a possible D gene is TRBD1 (6 bases). The germline V and J ends were trimmed by 0 bases and 11 bases, with 20 bases remaining between them. The germline V gene has CDR1 SGHTA and CDR2 FQGTGA. This CDR3 spans 16 amino acids. The CDR3 spells CASSLTGSPGAGKQFF. As DNA, the CDR3 is TGTGCCAGCAGCTTAACAGGCTCACCAGGGGCCGGCAAGCAGTTCTTC. Full variable domain (remainder filled in from reference TRBV7-3 and TRBJ2-1): GAGVSQTPSNKVTEKGKYVELRCDPISGHTALYWYRQSLGQGPEFLIYFQGTGAADDSGLPNDRFFAVRPEGSVSTLKIQRTERGDSAVYLCASSLTGSPGAGKQFFGPGTRLTVL.

This clone has ten or more counts. The V gene is TRBV7-2, the J gene TRBJ1-2; D is perhaps TRBD1 (5 bases). With 2 bases removed from V and 0 bases from J, the gap between germline ends came to 13 bases. The length of the CDR3 is 16 residues. Germline V gene sequence: CDR1 SGHTA, CDR2 FQGNSA. The CDR3 DNA follows: TGTGCCAGCAGCTTAAACGCAGGGAGGGCTAACTATGGCTACACCTTC. This codes for CASSLNAGRANYGYTF.

The chain links TRBV14 to TRBJ1-2; perhaps TRBD1 as D (5 bases). Per the germline V gene, CDR1 is SGHDN and CDR2 is FVKESK. Trimming stripped 8 bases from V and 4 bases from J, with 14 bases between. CDR3 length: 13 amino acids. CDR3 bases: TGTGCCAGCGGACCCCCGGGGGGCTATGGCTACACCTTC. It translates to CASGPPGGYGYTF.

The chain links TRBV18 to TRBJ1-1; 7 positions agree with TRBD1. V lost 5 bases and J lost 3; bases outside the gene matches: 9. Per the germline V gene, CDR1 is KGHSH and CDR2 is LQKENI. The CDR3 extends over 15 amino acids. CDR3 sequence (DNA): TGTGCCAGCTCAGGAACCGAACAGGGGCACACTGAAGCTTTCTTT. It codes for CASSGTEQGHTEAFF.

The rearrangement uses TRBV5-6 and TRBJ1-1, with 7 bases identical to TRBD1. The germline gives CDR1 SGHDT, CDR2 YYEEEE. The CDR3 extends over 16 amino acids. V gave up 5 bases and J gave up 5 bases; unmatched junction bases: 15. The CDR3, as DNA: TGTGCCAGCAGACCATATGACAGGGATGTTGGGACTGAAGCTTTCTTT. Encoded protein: CASRPYDRDVGTEAFF.

The V call is TRBV25-1, the J call TRBJ2-7, with TRBD2 matching 9 bases. Germline lookup yields CDR1 MGHDK and CDR2 SYGVNS. The CDR3 has 18 residues. The V gene end was trimmed by 1 base and the J gene end by 0 bases; junction bases not matched to a gene: 10. CDR3 sequence (DNA): TGTGCCAGCAGTGAATTGTCCTTCAGCGGGGGGAGCTCCTACGAGCAGTACTTC. This sequence encodes CASSELSFSGGSSYEQYF.

The chain is built from TRBV29-1 and TRBJ1-4; 9 positions match TRBD1. Trimming cost V 6 bases and J 4 bases; bases outside gene matches: 12. Germline CDR1 and CDR2: SQVTM and ANQGSEA. The length of the CDR3 is 16 residues. This CDR3 is CSVSLRTGAFNEKLFF. The CDR3 nucleotides read TGCAGCGTGTCCCTTCGGACAGGGGCTTTTAATGAAAAACTGTTTTTT.

The J gene is TRBJ2-5, the V gene TRBV6-5; D is perhaps TRBD2 (6 bases). This CDR3 has 11 amino acids. V lost 5 bases and J lost 7, with 8 bases in between. Germline V gives CDR1 MNHEY, CDR2 SVGAGI. The CDR3: CASSRRGTQYF. The CDR3, as DNA: TGTGCCAGCAGTCGGCGGGGGACCCAGTACTTC.

The gene calls are TRBV3-1 (or the pseudogene TRBV3-2) and TRBJ1-3, with no clear D. Per the germline V gene, CDR1 is LGHDT and CDR2 is YNNKEL (reference sequence). V lost 1 base and J lost 0, with 10 bases in between. The CDR3 is 16 amino acids. The CDR3 here is CASSQAPRGSGNTIYF. The CDR3 bases are TGTGCCAGCAGCCAAGCCCCCCGGGGCTCTGGAAACACCATATATTTT.

V and J are TRBV3-1 (or the pseudogene TRBV3-2) and TRBJ2-3; D is perhaps TRBD1 (6 bases). Germline lookup yields CDR1 LGHDT and CDR2 YNNKEL (reference sequence). The germline V and J ends were trimmed by 2 bases and 3 bases, with 6 bases remaining between them. This CDR3 has 13 amino acids. In DNA, the CDR3 is TGTGCCAGCAGCCAACAGGGGACAGATACGCAGTATTTT. Protein sequence: CASSQQGTDTQYF.

The chain is built from TRBV2 and TRBJ2-3; the D gene is possibly TRBD2 (6 bases). Germline V CDR1 and CDR2: SNHLY, FYNNEI. V was pared by 11 bases and J by 4 bases, with 13 bases between. CDR3 size: 12 residues. The CDR3, as DNA: TGTGCCGCCGGCGGGGAATCAGATACGCAGTATTTT. Its translation: CAAGGESDTQYF.

This clone is a singleton in its sample. This chain uses TRBV30 with TRBJ1-1; D gene uncertain. V lost 0 bases and J lost 9, with 14 bases in between. The CDR3 length is 13 residues. Germline CDR1 and CDR2: GTSNPN and SVGIG (reference sequence). The CDR3 DNA sequence: TGTGCCTGGAGTGTCGTTCTGGGCAGACAAGCTTTCTTT. Amino acids: CAWSVVLGRQAFF.

The chain recombines TRBV3-1 (or the pseudogene TRBV3-2) with TRBJ2-3; a weak D match, TRBD1 (5 bases). The CDR3 length is 15 residues. The germline gives CDR1 LGHDT, CDR2 YNNKEL (reference sequence). Trimming took 4 bases from V and 1 from J, leaving 12 bases between them. CDR3 sequence: CASSLRGLGTDTQYF. For the CDR3, the DNA is TGTGCCAGCAGCCTTAGGGGTCTCGGCACAGATACGCAGTATTTT.

This sequence joins TRBV11-2 and TRBJ2-2; D is possibly TRBD1 (6 bases). V lost 4 bases and J lost 0, with 12 bases in between. This CDR3 comprises 16 residues. CDR1 is SGHAT, CDR2 FQNNGV, per germline. This CDR3 reads CASSSGAFANTGELFF. The CDR3 nucleotides read TGTGCCAGCAGCTCAGGGGCTTTCGCGAACACCGGGGAGCTGTTTTTT.

The gene calls are TRBV4-2 and TRBJ2-1; TRBD2 matches at 13 bases. Germline trimming cut 2 bases from V and 6 bases from J; bases unmatched to any gene: 7. This CDR3 spans 17 amino acids. CDR1 and CDR2 (germline): LGHNA, YNFKEQ. The CDR3 loop is CASSQTSGRAAGNEQFF. The DNA for the CDR3 is TGTGCCAGCAGCCAAACTAGCGGGAGGGCGGCAGGCAATGAGCAGTTCTTC.

The chain has TRBV7-2 and TRBJ1-6; 7 bases align to TRBD1. The CDR3 loop spans 15 amino acids. Per germline, CDR1 SGHTA and CDR2 FQGNSA. V lost 0 bases, J lost 9 bases, and 5 bases stayed unmatched. The CDR3 sequence is CASSLATGLGSPLHF. The CDR3 DNA reads TGTGCCAGCAGCTTAGCGACAGGGTTGGGTTCACCCCTCCACTTT.

This clone was seen only once. This chain joins TRBV28 and TRBJ1-2; D ambiguous. V was cut by 2 bases and J by 5 bases, with 15 bases left in between. This CDR3 region has 15 residues. Germline CDR1 reads MDHEN; CDR2 reads SYDVKM. CDR3 region: CASSLRTEWRYGYTF. CDR3 DNA sequence: TGTGCCAGCAGTTTAAGAACAGAGTGGAGGTATGGCTACACCTTC.

This chain links TRBV18 with TRBJ1-1, with 10 bases lining up with TRBD1. CDR3 length: 16 residues. Looked up from germline, CDR1 is KGHSH and CDR2 is LQKENI. V gave up 3 bases and J gave up 5 bases; unmatched junction bases: 9. The CDR3 DNA is TGTGCCAGCTCACCGCCGACAGGGGGCGCTGGGACTGAAGCTTTCTTT. This sequence encodes CASSPPTGGAGTEAFF. Full variable domain (rest looked up from reference TRBV18 and TRBJ1-1): NAGVMQNPRHLVRRRGQEARLRCSPMKGHSHVYWYRQLPEEGLKFMVYLQKENIIDESGMPKERFSAEFPKEGPSILRIQQVVRGDSAAYFCASSPPTGGAGTEAFFGQGTRLTVV.

V is TRBV18 and J is TRBJ1-5; 9 nucleotides line up with TRBD1. Losses at the gene ends were 6 bases for V and 1 base for J; bases not matched to a gene: 1. The CDR3 runs to 14 residues. The germline V gene encodes CDR1 KGHSH and CDR2 LQKENI. The CDR3 DNA is TGTGCCAGCTCTACAGGGGGCAGCAATCAGCCCCAGCATTTT. It yields the protein CASSTGGSNQPQHF. The whole variable domain, remainder taken from reference TRBV18 and TRBJ1-5, is NAGVMQNPRHLVRRRGQEARLRCSPMKGHSHVYWYRQLPEEGLKFMVYLQKENIIDESGMPKERFSAEFPKEGPSILRIQQVVRGDSAAYFCASSTGGSNQPQHFGDGTRLSIL.

Points on this clone: At one end, the junction sequence differs from germline, possibly due to a read error. The chain joins TRBV7-7 to TRBJ2-7; D might be TRBD1 (6 bases). The CDR3 covers 15 residues. Looked up from germline, CDR1 is SSHAT and CDR2 is FNYEAQ (reference sequence). CDR3 bases: TGTGCTAGCAGCGTAGCACAGGGTAGCGATTTCGAGCAGTACTTC. Its protein product is CASSVAQGSDFEQYF.

The genes are TRBV7-9 and TRBJ1-4, with a tentative D call TRBD1 (5 bases). Germline V lookup: CDR1 SEHNR, CDR2 FQNEAQ (reference sequence). The CDR3 loop spans 12 amino acids. Trimming pared 7 bases from V and 4 bases from J, leaving 7 bases between. The CDR3 coding sequence is TGTGCCAGCAAGGACAATAATGAAAAACTGTTTTTT. It is translated as CASKDNNEKLFF.

This rearrangement joins TRBV5-8 to TRBJ2-2; TRBD2 might be the D (7 bases). The CDR3 is 15 amino acids. Trimming cost V 0 bases and J 4 bases, with 10 bases left between them. Germline V CDR1 and CDR2: SGHTS, YDEGEE. CDR3 residues: CASSLDREGTGELFF. CDR3 sequence (DNA): TGTGCCAGCAGCTTGGACAGGGAGGGCACCGGGGAGCTGTTTTTT.

This rearrangement joins TRBV29-1 to TRBJ1-4, with D possibly TRBD1 on 5 matching bases. The V end lost 6 bases, the J end lost 0 bases, and 11 bases lay between the germline ends. CDR3 length: 14 residues. Per germline, CDR1 SQVTM and CDR2 ANQGSEA. For the CDR3, the DNA is TGCAGCGTGGGGCCCGGAACAACTAATGAAAAACTGTTTTTT. This gives the protein CSVGPGTTNEKLFF.